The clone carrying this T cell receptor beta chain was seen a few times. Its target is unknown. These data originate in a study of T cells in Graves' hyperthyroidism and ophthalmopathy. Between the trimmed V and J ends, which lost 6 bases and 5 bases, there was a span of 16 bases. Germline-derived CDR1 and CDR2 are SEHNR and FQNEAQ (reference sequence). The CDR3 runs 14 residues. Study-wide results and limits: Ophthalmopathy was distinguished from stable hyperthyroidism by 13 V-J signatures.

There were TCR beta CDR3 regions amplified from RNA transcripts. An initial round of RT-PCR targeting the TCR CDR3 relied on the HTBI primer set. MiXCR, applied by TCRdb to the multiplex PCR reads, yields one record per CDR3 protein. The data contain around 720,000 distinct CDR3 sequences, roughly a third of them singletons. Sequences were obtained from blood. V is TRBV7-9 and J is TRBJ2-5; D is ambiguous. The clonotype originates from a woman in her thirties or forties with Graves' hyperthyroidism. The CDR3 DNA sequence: TGTGCCAGCAGGCCGGTTGGCAAGAAGGAGACCCAGTACTTC. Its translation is CASRPVGKKETQYF. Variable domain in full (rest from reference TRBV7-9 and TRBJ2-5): DTGVSQNPRHKITKRGQNVTFRCDPISEHNRLYWYRQTLGQGPEFLTYFQNEAQLEKSRLLSDRFSAERPKGSFSTLEIQRTEQGDSAMYLCASRPVGKKETQYFGPGTRLLVL.